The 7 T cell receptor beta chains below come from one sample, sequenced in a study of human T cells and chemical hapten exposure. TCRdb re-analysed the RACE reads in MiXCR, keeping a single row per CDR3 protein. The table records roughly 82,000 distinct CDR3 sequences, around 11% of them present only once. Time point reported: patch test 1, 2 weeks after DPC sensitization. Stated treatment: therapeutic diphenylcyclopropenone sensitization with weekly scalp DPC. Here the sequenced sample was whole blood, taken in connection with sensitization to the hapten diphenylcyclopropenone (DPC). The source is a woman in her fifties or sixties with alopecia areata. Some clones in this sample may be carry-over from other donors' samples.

The CDR3 spells CASSPPPRLGQNTEAFF. The CDR3, as DNA: TGTGCCAGCAGCCCACCACCTCGTTTGGGCCAAAACACTGAAGCTTTCTTT. The V gene is TRBV4-2, the J gene TRBJ1-1; no clear D. In germline, CDR1 is LGHNA, CDR2 YNFKEQ. V lost 4 bases, J lost 2 bases, and 20 bases lay in between. The CDR3 loop spans 17 amino acids.

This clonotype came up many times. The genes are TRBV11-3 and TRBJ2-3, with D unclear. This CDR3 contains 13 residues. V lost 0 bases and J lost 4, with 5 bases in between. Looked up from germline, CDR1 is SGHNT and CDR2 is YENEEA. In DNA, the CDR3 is TGTGCCAGCAGCTTAGATGCGTCAGATACGCAGTATTTT. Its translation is CASSLDASDTQYF.

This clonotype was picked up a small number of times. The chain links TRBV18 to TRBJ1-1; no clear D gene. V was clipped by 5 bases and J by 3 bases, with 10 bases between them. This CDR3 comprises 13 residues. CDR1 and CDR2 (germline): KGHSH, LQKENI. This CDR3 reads CASSKATDTEAFF. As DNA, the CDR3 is TGTGCCAGCTCAAAGGCCACAGACACTGAAGCTTTCTTT.

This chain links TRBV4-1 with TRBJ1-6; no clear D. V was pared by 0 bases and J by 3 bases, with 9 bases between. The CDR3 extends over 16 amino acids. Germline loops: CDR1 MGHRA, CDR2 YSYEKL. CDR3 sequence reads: CASSQEGVLYNSPLHF. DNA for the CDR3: TGCGCCAGCAGCCAAGAGGGAGTTCTCTATAATTCACCCCTCCACTTT.

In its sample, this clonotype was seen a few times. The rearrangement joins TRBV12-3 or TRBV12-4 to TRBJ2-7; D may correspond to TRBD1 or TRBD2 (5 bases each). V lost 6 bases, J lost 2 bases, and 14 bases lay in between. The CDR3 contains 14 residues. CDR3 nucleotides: TGTGCCAGCAGCCCCGGGACCGAGGCCTACGAGCAGTACTTC. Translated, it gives CASSPGTEAYEQYF.

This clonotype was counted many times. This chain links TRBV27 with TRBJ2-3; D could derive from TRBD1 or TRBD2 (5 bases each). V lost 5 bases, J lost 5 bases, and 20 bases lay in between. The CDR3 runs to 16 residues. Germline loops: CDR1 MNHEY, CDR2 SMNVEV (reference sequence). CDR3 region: CASSALVTGRGDTQYF. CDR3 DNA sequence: TGTGCCAGCAGTGCCTTGGTCACGGGGCGAGGAGATACGCAGTATTTT.

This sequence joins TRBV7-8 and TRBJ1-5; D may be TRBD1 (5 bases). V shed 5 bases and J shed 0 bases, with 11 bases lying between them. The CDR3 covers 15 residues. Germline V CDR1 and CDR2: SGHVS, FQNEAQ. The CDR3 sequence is CASSSDRYSNQPQHF. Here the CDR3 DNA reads TGTGCCAGCAGCAGCGACAGATATAGCAATCAGCCCCAGCATTTT. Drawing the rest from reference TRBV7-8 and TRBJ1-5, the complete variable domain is GAGVSQSPRYKVAKRGQDVALRCDPISGHVSLFWYQQALGQGPEFLTYFQNEAQLDKSGLPSDRFFAERPEGSVSTLKIQRTQQEDSAVYLCASSSDRYSNQPQHFGDGTRLSIL.